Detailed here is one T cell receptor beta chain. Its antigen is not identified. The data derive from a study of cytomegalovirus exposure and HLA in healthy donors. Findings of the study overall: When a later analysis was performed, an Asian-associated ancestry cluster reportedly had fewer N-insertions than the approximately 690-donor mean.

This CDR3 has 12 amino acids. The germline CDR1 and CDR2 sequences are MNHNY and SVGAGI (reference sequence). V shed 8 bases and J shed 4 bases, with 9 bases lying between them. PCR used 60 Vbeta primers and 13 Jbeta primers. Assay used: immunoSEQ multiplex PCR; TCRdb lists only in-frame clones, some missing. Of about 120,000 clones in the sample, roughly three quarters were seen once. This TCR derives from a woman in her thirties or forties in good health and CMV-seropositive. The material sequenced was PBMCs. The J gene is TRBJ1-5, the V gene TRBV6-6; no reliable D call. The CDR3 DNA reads TGTGCCAGCGGCGCGGGGAATCAGCCCCAGCATTTT. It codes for CASGAGNQPQHF.